This entry lists 18 T cell receptor beta chains sequenced from one sample in a study of molecular identifiers for immune sequencing clone quantification. TCRdb re-called the PCR reads through MiXCR, storing one row per CDR3 protein. Of about 54,000 distinct CDR3 sequences detected, about 23% appear once; the ten largest clones hold 1.9%. Sample: naive CD8+ T cells from blood, with Jurkat cell RNA spiked in. Indicated subset: FACS-sorted CD8+CD4-CCR7+CD45RA+ naive T cells. The receptors were gathered from a human donor in good health. Some libraries in this study had Jurkat cell RNA spiked in.

This clonotype was detected a few times. Compared with germline, one end of the junction differs, possibly owing to a read error. The chain has TRBV7-4 and TRBJ2-2; possibly TRBD1 or TRBD2 for D (5 bases each). Germline V gene data show CDR1 as SGHVT and CDR2 as SQSDAQ. The CDR3 contains 15 residues. The CDR3 loop is CASSFKGSDTGELSF. CDR3 coding DNA: TGTGCCAGCAGCTTCAAGGGTTCGGACACCGGGGAGCTGTCTTTT.

This chain links TRBV6-5 with TRBJ2-1; 13 bases align to TRBD2. The V gene end was trimmed by 9 bases and the J gene end by 9 bases; junction bases not matched to a gene: 11. CDR3 size: 15 residues. Germline CDR1 MNHEY, CDR2 SVGAGI. The CDR3 spells CASTLLAGGPSEQFF. The DNA for the CDR3 is TGTGCCAGTACATTACTAGCGGGAGGGCCCAGTGAGCAGTTCTTC.

This clonotype was seen repeatedly, ten times or more. This chain links TRBV5-4 with TRBJ2-2, with 10 bases lining up with TRBD2. The CDR3 spans 14 residues. V lost 4 bases and J lost 7; bases outside the gene matches: 4. Germline V gene data show CDR1 as SGHNT and CDR2 as YYREEE (reference sequence). CDR3 in DNA: TGTGCCAGCAGCCACCCTAGCGGGAGCGGGGAGCTGTTTTTT. It codes for CASSHPSGSGELFF.

This clonotype was counted ten times or more. The genes are TRBV10-2 and TRBJ2-1; no reliable D call. CDR3 size: 11 residues. Germline CDR1 WSHSY, CDR2 SAAADI. V gave up 8 bases and J gave up 3 bases, with 5 bases separating them. The CDR3 sequence is CASALYNEQFF. In DNA form, the CDR3 reads TGCGCCAGCGCTCTCTACAATGAGCAGTTCTTC.

V and J are TRBV30 and TRBJ2-7; 9 bases agree with TRBD1. The CDR3 is made up of 14 amino acids. The germline gives CDR1 GTSNPN, CDR2 SVGIG (reference sequence). The V and J ends lost 0 bases and 4 bases, in that order; junction bases with no gene match: 4. This chain's CDR3 is CAWSVGTGLYEQYF. CDR3 DNA: TGTGCCTGGAGTGTCGGGACAGGGCTATACGAGCAGTACTTC. Full variable domain (outside the CDR3, taken from reference TRBV30 and TRBJ2-7): SQTIHQWPATLVQPVGSPLSLECTVEGTSNPNLYWYRQAAGRGLQLLFYSVGIGQISSEVPQNLSASRPQDRQFILSSKKLLLSDSGFYLCAWSVGTGLYEQYFGPGTRLTVT.

In this sample, this clonotype turned up many times. V is TRBV20-1 and J is TRBJ2-7; D not resolved. The germline gives CDR1 DFQATT, CDR2 SNEGSKA (reference sequence). V shed 0 bases and J shed 1 base, with 16 bases lying between them. CDR3 length: 16 residues. The CDR3 DNA follows: TGCAGTGCTAGAGAGGTGAGACTGGAAAGTTCCTACGAGCAGTACTTC. As protein: CSAREVRLESSYEQYF.

This clonotype has only one observation. A much larger clone is a single base away; this may be a read error. The V call is TRBV27, the J call TRBJ2-7; unclear D gene. Trimming shortened V by 6 bases and J by 6 bases, and 12 bases separated the two germline ends. The CDR3 is made up of 12 amino acids. Germline CDR1 and CDR2: MNHEY and SMNVEV (reference sequence). CDR3 region: CASSPRTLEQYF. In DNA form, the CDR3 reads TGTGCCAGCAGCCCCAGGACGCTCGAGCAGTACTTC.

Concerning this clonotype itself: Since a much larger clone is just one base distant, this may be a read error. The chain joins TRBV30 to TRBJ2-3; D possibly corresponds to TRBD2 (6 bases). The CDR3 runs 14 residues. Deletions cut 4 bases from V and 1 base from J, with 12 bases between. CDR1 and CDR2 (germline): GTSNPN, SVGIG (reference sequence). The CDR3, as DNA: TGTGCCTGGAAGGAGGAGGGGCGCACAGATACGCAGTATTTT. Encoded protein: CAWKEEGRTDTQYF. Based on the CDR3 plus reference TRBV30 and TRBJ2-3, the full variable domain is SQTIHQWPATLVQPVGSPLSLECTVEGTSNPNLYWYRQAAGRGLQLLFYSVGIGQISSEVPQNLSASRPQDRQFILSSKKLLLSDSGFYLCAWKEEGRTDTQYFGPGTRLTVL.

This clonotype was detected many times. The rearrangement uses TRBV12-3 or TRBV12-4 and TRBJ1-4; no clear D. The CDR3 totals 16 residues. Trimming took 1 base from V and 5 from J, leaving 14 bases between them. The CDR3 spells CASSLDGRSLNEKLFF. CDR3 coding DNA: TGTGCCAGCAGTTTAGACGGCCGAAGCTTAAATGAAAAACTGTTTTTT.

In its sample, this clonotype was seen many times. The chain is built from TRBV6-2 or TRBV6-3 and TRBJ2-2; no clear D gene. The CDR3 is 10 residues long. V was trimmed by 7 bases and J by 9 bases, leaving 6 bases between them. The V gene's germline CDR1 is MNHEY and CDR2 SVGEGT. CDR3 DNA: TGTGCCAGCATTTTCTGGGAGCTGTTTTTT. Translated: CASIFWELFF.

With regard to this clonotype: One base away lies a much larger clone, so this may be a sequencing read error. The V gene is TRBV27, the J gene TRBJ2-1; D unclear. Germline V gives CDR1 MNHEY, CDR2 SMNVEV (reference sequence). CDR3 size: 14 residues. In nucleotides, the CDR3 is TGTGCCTGCAGTTCCGCCCGGAATTACAATGAGCAGTTCTTC. Translated, it gives CACSSARNYNEQFF.

There are many counts of this clonotype. V and J are TRBV7-9 and TRBJ1-1; unclear D gene. V was clipped by 4 bases and J by 1 base, with 7 bases between them. This CDR3 contains 13 residues. The V gene's germline CDR1 is SEHNR and CDR2 FQNEAQ (reference sequence). CDR3 region: CASSWTPNTEAFF. In DNA form, the CDR3 reads TGTGCCAGCAGCTGGACCCCGAACACTGAAGCTTTCTTT.

This clonotype was counted many times. The rearrangement links TRBV5-6 to TRBJ2-7, with D uncertain. Germline-derived CDR1 and CDR2 are SGHDT and YYEEEE. The length of the CDR3 is 12 residues. Trimming removed 3 bases from V and 3 bases from J, with 7 bases in between. The CDR3 DNA follows: TGTGCCAGCAGCTACGACCACTACGAGCAGTACTTC. Amino acids: CASSYDHYEQYF.

This clonotype was observed at least ten times. The V call is TRBV5-6, the J call TRBJ1-2; possibly TRBD1 for D (5 bases). The V end lost 1 base, the J end lost 5 bases, and 18 bases lay between the germline ends. This CDR3 contains 16 residues. Germline V gene sequence: CDR1 SGHDT, CDR2 YYEEEE. CDR3 protein: CASSLWVQVTRYGYTF. DNA for the CDR3: TGTGCCAGCAGCTTGTGGGTACAGGTAACCCGATATGGCTACACCTTC.

This clonotype came up many times. The chain is built from TRBV29-1 and TRBJ2-3, with D perhaps TRBD2 (7 bases). The V gene lost 7 bases and the J gene lost 4 bases, with 18 bases spanning the gap. CDR1 is SQVTM, CDR2 ANQGSEA, per germline. The CDR3 length is 14 residues. The CDR3 DNA follows: TGCAGCGCGGTCGGGGAGGGGGGGTCAGATACGCAGTATTTT. Translation gives CSAVGEGGSDTQYF.

Points on this clonotype: This may be a read error, as it is one base from a much larger clone. This rearrangement joins TRBV6-2 or TRBV6-3 to TRBJ2-7; no clear D gene. Germline-derived CDR1 and CDR2 are MNHEY and SVGEGT. The CDR3 has 13 amino acids. This CDR3 is CACSPPEGYEQYF. Here the CDR3 DNA reads TGTGCCTGCAGTCCCCCGGAAGGCTACGAGCAGTACTTC.

This clonotype occurred many times. The rearrangement uses TRBV29-1 and TRBJ2-1, with D maybe TRBD2 (6 bases). Trimming took off 3 bases at V and 7 bases at J, with 22 bases between the two ends. The CDR3 has 16 amino acids. Germline CDR1 reads SQVTM; CDR2 reads ANQGSEA. For the CDR3, the DNA is TGCAGCGTTGAGGGGATCCCGGAGCGGGCGACAAATGAGCAGTTCTTC. Translation: CSVEGIPERATNEQFF.

Many counts were recorded for this clonotype. V and J are TRBV6-2 or TRBV6-3 and TRBJ2-7; D might be TRBD1 (5 bases). From germline, CDR1 is MNHEY and CDR2 SVGEGT. The CDR3 extends over 14 amino acids. The V and J ends lost 5 bases and 2 bases respectively, with 13 bases between them. The CDR3 sequence is CASSLTEVPYEQYF. As DNA, the CDR3 is TGTGCCAGCAGTCTGACAGAGGTCCCCTACGAGCAGTACTTC.